This T cell receptor (beta chain) was recovered during a study of vaccination and CD4 T cells after COVID-19. Cultured CD4+ T-cell DNA underwent Oncomine TCR Beta short-read sequencing. TCRdb redid the calling of the PCR reads with MiXCR, one entry per CDR3 protein. The table records about 9,800 distinct CDR3 sequences, over 30% of them present only once. This CDR3 is built from 16 residues. CDR1 and CDR2 (germline): SGHVS, FQNEAQ. Deletions cut 5 bases from V and 1 base from J, with 15 bases between. Sample treatment: roughly 10-day PBMC culture with coronavirus spike peptide pools or control peptides (ViraFEST assay). This clonotype has just a few counts. Its specificity is unknown.

Sequenced: CD4+ T cells from blood, cultured in vitro. This chain uses TRBV7-8 with TRBJ1-3, with a weak D call TRBD1 (6 bases). This receptor was taken from a human donor who had recovered from COVID-19. CDR3 protein: CASSVTGRISGNTIYF. Here the CDR3 DNA reads TGTGCCAGCAGCGTTACAGGGAGAATTTCTGGAAACACCATATATTTT. The entire variable domain, with the rest obtained from reference TRBV7-8 and TRBJ1-3, is as follows: GAGVSQSPRYKVAKRGQDVALRCDPISGHVSLFWYQQALGQGPEFLTYFQNEAQLDKSGLPSDRFFAERPEGSVSTLKIQRTQQEDSAVYLCASSVTGRISGNTIYFGEGSWLTVV.